These 13 T cell receptor beta chains share one sample of origin, sequenced in a study of T cells after yellow fever vaccination. TCRdb ran MiXCR on the 5' RACE reads and lists one entry per CDR3 protein. Among a few hundred thousand distinct CDR3 sequences listed, approximately 8% were seen once. The material sequenced was CD4+ T cells sorted from PBMCs, taken 5 days after the yellow fever booster vaccination. Receptors were obtained from a man aged 18 to 29 who received the YFV17D yellow fever vaccine.

This clonotype was seen ten or more times. V is TRBV4-1 and J is TRBJ1-4; a possible D gene is TRBD1 (5 bases). V gave up 1 base and J gave up 3 bases, with 15 bases separating them. CDR1 and CDR2 from the germline V gene are MGHRA and YSYEKL. The CDR3 extends over 17 amino acids. The CDR3 sequence is CASSQAEGMGSNEKLFF. The CDR3 coding sequence is TGCGCCAGCAGCCAAGCGGAGGGGATGGGGTCTAATGAAAAACTGTTTTTT.

The rearrangement joins TRBV11-2 to TRBJ1-1, with 10 bases aligning to TRBD1. J gave up 7 bases and V 5 bases, and 4 bases lay outside the gene matches. The CDR3 contains 13 residues. Germline V CDR1 and CDR2: SGHAT, FQNNGV. CDR3 residues: CASSPDRGVEAFF. The DNA for the CDR3 is TGTGCCAGCAGCCCGGACAGGGGGGTTGAAGCTTTCTTT.

Ten or more counts support this clonotype. The chain links TRBV5-1 to TRBJ1-2; D unresolved. The germline V gene has CDR1 SGHRS and CDR2 YFSETQ. Trimming removed 0 bases from V and 1 base from J, with 4 bases in between. The CDR3 runs to 13 residues. The CDR3 DNA is TGCGCCAGCAGCTTGGACGTTAACTATGGCTACACCTTC. Translated, it gives CASSLDVNYGYTF.

This clonotype was seen only a few times. This chain uses TRBV7-9 with TRBJ2-5; no reliable D call. The germline V gene has CDR1 SEHNR and CDR2 FQNEAQ (reference sequence). Trimming shortened V by 2 bases and J by 4 bases, and 11 bases separated the two germline ends. This CDR3 spans 14 amino acids. The CDR3 coding sequence is TGTGCCAGCAGCTTACGAAGGATGGGAGAGACCCAGTACTTC. Its translation: CASSLRRMGETQYF.

This clonotype was counted a few times. The V call is TRBV10-1, the J call TRBJ2-2; D unclear. Trimming cost V 1 base and J 7 bases, with 7 bases left between them. There are 13 residues in the CDR3. Looked up from germline, CDR1 is WNHNN and CDR2 is SYGVQD (reference sequence). The CDR3 sequence is CASSEWQDGELFF. The CDR3 DNA reads as TGCGCCAGCAGTGAGTGGCAAGACGGGGAGCTGTTTTTT.

This clonotype was counted only a few times. This rearrangement joins TRBV6-5 to TRBJ2-3; 8 bases map to TRBD1. CDR3 size: 15 residues. Germline values: CDR1 MNHEY, CDR2 SVGAGI. J gave up 6 bases and V 5 bases, and 10 bases lay outside the gene matches. The CDR3 sequence is CASSRQGAGWDTQYF. The CDR3 DNA follows: TGTGCCAGCAGTCGCCAGGGGGCGGGGTGGGATACGCAGTATTTT.

This clonotype came up a few times. This chain joins TRBV6-1 and TRBJ2-7, with TRBD1 identical over 7 bases. The CDR3 is made up of 16 amino acids. Germline V CDR1 and CDR2: MNHNS, SASEGT. The junction had 12 bases not matched to a gene; V was cut back by 2 bases and J by 5 bases. The CDR3 region is CASSEFETGKVHEQYF. The CDR3 DNA reads as TGTGCCAGCAGTGAATTCGAGACAGGGAAGGTCCACGAGCAGTACTTC.

This clonotype was seen more than once but under ten times. The chain is built from TRBV19 and TRBJ1-5; D is ambiguous. The CDR3 sequence is 13 residues long. V gave up 9 bases and J gave up 7 bases, with 16 bases separating them. CDR1 and CDR2 (germline): LNHDA, SQIVND (reference sequence). The CDR3: CASTPAKRQPQHF. CDR3 DNA sequence: TGTGCCAGCACGCCGGCGAAGCGGCAGCCCCAGCATTTT.

This clonotype was seen many times. The rearrangement joins TRBV20-1 to TRBJ2-3; tentatively, D is TRBD1 (6 bases). Germline V CDR1 and CDR2: DFQATT, SNEGSKA (reference sequence). The V and J ends lost 6 bases and 2 bases respectively, with 15 bases between them. The CDR3 is 14 amino acids. CDR3 bases: TGCAGTGCCCCTCCGGGACACTTCACAGATACGCAGTATTTT. Protein sequence: CSAPPGHFTDTQYF.

This clonotype was picked up one time. This rearrangement joins TRBV7-9 to TRBJ1-6; unclear D gene. This CDR3 region has 14 residues. V was shortened by 5 bases and J by 7 bases, with 12 bases between the two germline ends. Germline CDR1 SEHNR, CDR2 FQNEAQ (reference sequence). Written as DNA, the CDR3 is TGTGCCAGCAGCAAGGAAGGAGAAAATTCACCCCTCCACTTT. Translating it yields CASSKEGENSPLHF. Complete variable domain (other parts from reference TRBV7-9 and TRBJ1-6): DTGVSQNPRHKITKRGQNVTFRCDPISEHNRLYWYRQTLGQGPEFLTYFQNEAQLEKSRLLSDRFSAERPKGSFSTLEIQRTEQGDSAMYLCASSKEGENSPLHFGNGTRLTVT.

The sample holds a few counts of this clonotype. This chain joins TRBV20-1 and TRBJ2-7; D may be TRBD2 (7 bases). Trimming cost V 0 bases and J 7 bases, with 13 bases left between them. The CDR3 sequence is 13 residues long. Germline V gene data show CDR1 as DFQATT and CDR2 as SNEGSKA (reference sequence). The CDR3 DNA is TGCAGTGCTAGAGACCCGAGGGGGGGGGAGCAGTACGTC. Encoded protein: CSARDPRGGEQYV.

There are a few counts of this clonotype. This chain connects TRBV12-3 or TRBV12-4 to TRBJ2-5, with D tentatively TRBD1 (5 bases). With 2 bases removed from V and 4 bases from J, the gap between germline ends came to 17 bases. This CDR3 comprises 16 residues. For the CDR3, the DNA is TGTGCCAGCAGTTTAAAGATGACAGTAGAAGCAGAGACCCAGTACTTC. Protein sequence: CASSLKMTVEAETQYF.

The chain combines TRBV7-6 with TRBJ2-4; 8 bases map to TRBD2. The germline V gene has CDR1 SGHVS and CDR2 FNYEAQ. The V and J ends lost 1 base and 3 bases, in that order; junction bases with no gene match: 8. This CDR3 is 17 amino acids long. In DNA, the CDR3 is TGTGCCAGCAGCTTAGGGGCCTTGCGGGGGGTCAAAAACATTCAGTACTTC. This codes for CASSLGALRGVKNIQYF.